This T cell receptor beta chain was recovered during a study of T cells in Graves' hyperthyroidism and ophthalmopathy. The overall study: Peripheral blood draws took place at initial diagnosis, ahead of any treatment.

Patients aged 18 to 65 had newly diagnosed hyperthyroidism lasting under 2 months. Patients showing uncontrolled infection, other autoimmune disease, pregnancy or lactation were ineligible. Each 10 ml fresh peripheral blood draw supplied the PBMCs. Germline V gene sequence: CDR1 MNHEY, CDR2 SVGEGT. The CDR3 runs 15 residues. Losses at the gene ends were 8 bases for V and 6 bases for J; bases not matched to a gene: 15. Only one count was recorded for this clonotype. RNA transcripts served as the template for amplifying TCR beta CDR3 regions. The TCR CDR3 first-round RT-PCR relied on the HTBI primer set. One entry per CDR3 protein, called by TCRdb with MiXCR from the multiplex PCR reads. The data show nearly 750,000 distinct CDR3 sequences, approximately 40% seen once.

Input material: blood. The clonotype originates from a woman aged 40 to 50 with Graves' hyperthyroidism. The chain links TRBV6-2 or TRBV6-3 to TRBJ1-1; 7 nucleotides align to TRBD1. CDR3 bases: TGTGCCAGCTCCGGAGAGGACAGGCGAGGGTCTGAAGCTTTCTTT. It specifies CASSGEDRRGSEAFF.